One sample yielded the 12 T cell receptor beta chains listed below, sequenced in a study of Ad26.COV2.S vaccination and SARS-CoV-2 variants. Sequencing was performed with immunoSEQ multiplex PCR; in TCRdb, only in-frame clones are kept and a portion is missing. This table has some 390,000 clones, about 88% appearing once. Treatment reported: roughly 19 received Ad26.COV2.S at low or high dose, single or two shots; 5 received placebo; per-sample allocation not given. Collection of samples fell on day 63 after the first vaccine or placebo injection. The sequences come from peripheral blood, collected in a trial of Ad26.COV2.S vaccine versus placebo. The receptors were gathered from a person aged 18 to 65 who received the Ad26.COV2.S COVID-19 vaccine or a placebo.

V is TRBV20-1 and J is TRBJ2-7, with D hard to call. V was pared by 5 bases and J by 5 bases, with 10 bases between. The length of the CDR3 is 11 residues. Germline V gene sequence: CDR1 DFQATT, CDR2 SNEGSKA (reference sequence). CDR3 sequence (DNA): TGCAGTGCTTGGTACAACGACGAGCAGTACTTC. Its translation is CSAWYNDEQYF.

This CDR3 reads CASSLSSGPGLSYNSPLHF. The CDR3 DNA is TGTGCCAGCAGCTTATCAAGCGGACCTGGACTGTCCTATAATTCACCCCTCCACTTT. The chain joins TRBV11-2 to TRBJ1-6; the D is unclear. The CDR3 loop spans 19 amino acids. V lost 2 bases and J 1 base, leaving 18 bases between the germline ends. Per germline, CDR1 SGHAT and CDR2 FQNNGV. Supplemented by reference TRBV11-2 and TRBJ1-6, the full variable domain reads EAGVAQSPRYKIIEKRQSVAFWCNPISGHATLYWYQQILGQGPKLLIQFQNNGVVDDSQLPKDRFSAERLKGVDSTLKIQPAKLEDSAVYLCASSLSSGPGLSYNSPLHFGNGTRLTVT.

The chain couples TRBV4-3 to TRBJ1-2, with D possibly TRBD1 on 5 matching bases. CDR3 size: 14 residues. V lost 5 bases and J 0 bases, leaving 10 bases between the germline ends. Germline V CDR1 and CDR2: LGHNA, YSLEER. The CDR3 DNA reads TGCGCCAGCAGCGAAGGGGTGACTAACTATGGCTACACCTTC. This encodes CASSEGVTNYGYTF.

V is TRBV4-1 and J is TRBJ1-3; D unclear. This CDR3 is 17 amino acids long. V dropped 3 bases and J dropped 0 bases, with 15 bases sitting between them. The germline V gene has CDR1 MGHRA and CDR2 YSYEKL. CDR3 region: CASSHGDRGSSGNTIYF. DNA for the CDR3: TGCGCCAGCAGCCACGGCGACCGCGGTAGCTCTGGAAACACCATATATTTT.

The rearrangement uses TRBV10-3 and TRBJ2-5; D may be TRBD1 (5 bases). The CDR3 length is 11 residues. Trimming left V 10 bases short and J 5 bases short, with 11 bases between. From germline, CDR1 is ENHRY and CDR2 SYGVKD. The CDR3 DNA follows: TGTGCCACCAGGCAGGGCGAGACCCAGTACTTC. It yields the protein CATRQGETQYF.

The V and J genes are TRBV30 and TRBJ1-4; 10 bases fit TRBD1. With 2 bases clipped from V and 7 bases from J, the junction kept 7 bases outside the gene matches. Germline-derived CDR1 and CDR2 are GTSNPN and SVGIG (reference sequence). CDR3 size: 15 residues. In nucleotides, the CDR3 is TGTGCCTGGAGTAACACCGGGACAGGGGTTGAAAAACTGTTTTTT. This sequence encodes CAWSNTGTGVEKLFF.

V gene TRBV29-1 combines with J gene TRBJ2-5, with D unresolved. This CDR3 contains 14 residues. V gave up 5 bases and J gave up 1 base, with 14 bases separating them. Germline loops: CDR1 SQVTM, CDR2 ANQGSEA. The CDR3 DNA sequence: TGCAGCGTTTTGGTGCAAGGTATCCAAGAGACCCAGTACTTC. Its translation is CSVLVQGIQETQYF. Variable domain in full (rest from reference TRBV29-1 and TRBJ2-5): SAVISQKPSRDICQRGTSLTIQCQVDSQVTMMFWYRQQPGQSLTLIATANQGSEATYESGFVIDKFPISRPNLTFSTLTVSNMSPEDSSIYLCSVLVQGIQETQYFGPGTRLLVL.

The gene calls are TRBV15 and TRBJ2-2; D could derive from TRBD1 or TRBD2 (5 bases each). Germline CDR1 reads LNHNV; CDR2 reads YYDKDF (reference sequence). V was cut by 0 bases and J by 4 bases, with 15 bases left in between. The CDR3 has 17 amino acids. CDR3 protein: CATSRDRLAGTTGELFF. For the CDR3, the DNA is TGTGCCACCAGCAGAGATCGGCTAGCTGGGACCACCGGGGAGCTGTTTTTT.

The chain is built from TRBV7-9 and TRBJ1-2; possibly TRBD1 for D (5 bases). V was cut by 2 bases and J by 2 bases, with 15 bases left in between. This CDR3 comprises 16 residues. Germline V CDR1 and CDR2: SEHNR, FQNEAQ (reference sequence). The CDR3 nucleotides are TGTGCCAGCAGCTTATCGGGGGGGAACTCGAACTATGGCTACACCTTC. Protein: CASSLSGGNSNYGYTF.

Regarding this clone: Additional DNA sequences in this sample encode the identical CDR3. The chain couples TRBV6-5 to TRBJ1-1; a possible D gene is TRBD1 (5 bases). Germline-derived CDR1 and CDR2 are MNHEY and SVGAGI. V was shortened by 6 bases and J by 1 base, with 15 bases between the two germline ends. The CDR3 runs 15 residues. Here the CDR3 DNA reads TGTGCCAGCAGCCCCGGCGGGGGTCGGAACACTGAAGCTTTCTTT. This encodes CASSPGGGRNTEAFF.

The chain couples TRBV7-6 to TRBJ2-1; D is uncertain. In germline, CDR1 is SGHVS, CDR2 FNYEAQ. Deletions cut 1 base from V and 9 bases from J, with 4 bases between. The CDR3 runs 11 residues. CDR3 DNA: TGTGCCAGCAGCTTAGGAGGTGAGCAGTTCTTC. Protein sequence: CASSLGGEQFF.

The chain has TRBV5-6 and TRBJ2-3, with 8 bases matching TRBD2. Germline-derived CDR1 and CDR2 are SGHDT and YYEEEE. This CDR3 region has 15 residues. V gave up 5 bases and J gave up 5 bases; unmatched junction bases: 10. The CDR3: CASRPGGAWIDTQYF. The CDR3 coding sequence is TGTGCCAGCAGACCCGGGGGGGCCTGGATAGATACGCAGTATTTT.